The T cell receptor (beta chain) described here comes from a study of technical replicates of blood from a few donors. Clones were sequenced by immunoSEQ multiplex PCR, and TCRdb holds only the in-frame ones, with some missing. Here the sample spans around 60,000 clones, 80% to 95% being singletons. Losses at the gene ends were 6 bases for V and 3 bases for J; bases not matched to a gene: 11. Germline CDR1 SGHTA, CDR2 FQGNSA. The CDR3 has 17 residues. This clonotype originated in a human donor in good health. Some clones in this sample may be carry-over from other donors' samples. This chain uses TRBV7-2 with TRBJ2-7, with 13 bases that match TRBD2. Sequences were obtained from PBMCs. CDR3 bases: TGTGCCAGCAGTCCGACTAGCGGGAGGTCGGTCTTCTACGAGCAGTACTTC. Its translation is CASSPTSGRSVFYEQYF.